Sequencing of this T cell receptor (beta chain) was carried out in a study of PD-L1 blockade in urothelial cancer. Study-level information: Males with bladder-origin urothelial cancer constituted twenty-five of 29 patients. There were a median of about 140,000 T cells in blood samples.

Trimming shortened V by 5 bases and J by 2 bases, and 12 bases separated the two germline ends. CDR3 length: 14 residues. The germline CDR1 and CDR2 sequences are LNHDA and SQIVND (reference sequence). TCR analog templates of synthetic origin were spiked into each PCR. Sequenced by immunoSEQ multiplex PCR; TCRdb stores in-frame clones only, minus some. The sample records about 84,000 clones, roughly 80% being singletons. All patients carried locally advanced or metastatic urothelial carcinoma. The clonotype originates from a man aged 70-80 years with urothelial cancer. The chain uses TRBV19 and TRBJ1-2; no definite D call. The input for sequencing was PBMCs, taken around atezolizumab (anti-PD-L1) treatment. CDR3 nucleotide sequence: TGTGCCAGTAGTTTTACAGAAATAAACTATGGCTACACCTTC. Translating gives CASSFTEINYGYTF.